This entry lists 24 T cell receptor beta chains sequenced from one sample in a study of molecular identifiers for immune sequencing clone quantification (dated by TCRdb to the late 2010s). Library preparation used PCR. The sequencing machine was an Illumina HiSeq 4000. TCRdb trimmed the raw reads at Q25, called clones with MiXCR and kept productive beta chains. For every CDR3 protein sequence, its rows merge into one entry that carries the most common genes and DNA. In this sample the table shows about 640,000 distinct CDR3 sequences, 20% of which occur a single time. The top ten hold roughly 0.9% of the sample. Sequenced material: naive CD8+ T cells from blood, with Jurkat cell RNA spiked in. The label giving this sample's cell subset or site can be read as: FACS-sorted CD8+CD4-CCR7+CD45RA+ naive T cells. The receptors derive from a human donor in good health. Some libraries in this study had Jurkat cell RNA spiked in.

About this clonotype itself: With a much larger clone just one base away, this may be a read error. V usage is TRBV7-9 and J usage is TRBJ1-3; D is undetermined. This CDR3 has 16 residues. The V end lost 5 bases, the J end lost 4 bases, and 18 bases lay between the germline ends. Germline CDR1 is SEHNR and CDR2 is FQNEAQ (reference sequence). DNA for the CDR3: TGTGCCAGCAGCACCCTTCGGGATCCGAGGGGAAACACCATATATTTT. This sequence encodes CASSTLRDPRGNTIYF. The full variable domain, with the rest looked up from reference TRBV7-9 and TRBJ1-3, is DTGVSQNPRHKITKRGQNVTFRCDPISEHNRLYWYRQTLGQGPEFLTYFQNEAQLEKSRLLSDRFSAERPKGSFSTLEIQRTEQGDSAMYLCASSTLRDPRGNTIYFGEGSWLTVV.

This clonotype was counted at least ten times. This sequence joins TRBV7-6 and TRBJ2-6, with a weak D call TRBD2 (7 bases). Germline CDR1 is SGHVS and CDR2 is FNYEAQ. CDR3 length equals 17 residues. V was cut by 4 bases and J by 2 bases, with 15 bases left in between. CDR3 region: CASSSTWGGPGANVLTF. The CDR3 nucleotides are TGTGCCAGCAGCTCAACTTGGGGGGGGCCTGGGGCCAACGTCCTGACTTTC.

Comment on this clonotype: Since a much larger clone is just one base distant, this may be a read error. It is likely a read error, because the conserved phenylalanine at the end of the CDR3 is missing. CDR3 sequence reads: CASSLSTMGGYEQYS. In nucleotides, the CDR3 is TGTGCCAGCAGCTTGAGTACTATGGGGGGCTACGAGCAGTACTCC. The chain recombines TRBV5-6 with TRBJ2-7, with D tentatively TRBD2 (6 bases). This CDR3 comprises 15 residues. Germline-derived CDR1 and CDR2 are SGHDT and YYEEEE. Trimming cost V 1 base and J 3 bases, with 14 bases left between them.

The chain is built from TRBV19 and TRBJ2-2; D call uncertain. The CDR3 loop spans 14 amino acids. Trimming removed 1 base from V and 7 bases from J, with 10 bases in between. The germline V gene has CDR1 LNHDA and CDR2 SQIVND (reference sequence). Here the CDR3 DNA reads TGTGCCAGTAGTATAGCTCCACGCGGCGGGGAGCTGTTTTTT. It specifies CASSIAPRGGELFF.

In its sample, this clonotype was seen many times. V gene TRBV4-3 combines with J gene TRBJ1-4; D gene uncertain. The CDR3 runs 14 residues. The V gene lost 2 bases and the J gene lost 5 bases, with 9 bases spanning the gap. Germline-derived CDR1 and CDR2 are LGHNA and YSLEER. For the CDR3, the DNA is TGCGCCAGCAGCCAAAATGACAACAATGAAAAACTGTTTTTT. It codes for CASSQNDNNEKLFF.

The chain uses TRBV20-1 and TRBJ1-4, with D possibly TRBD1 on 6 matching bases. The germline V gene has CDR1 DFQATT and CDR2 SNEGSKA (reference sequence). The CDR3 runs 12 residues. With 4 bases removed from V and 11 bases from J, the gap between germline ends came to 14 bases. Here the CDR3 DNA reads TGCAGTGCTAATTTACAGGGCGGGAAACTGTTTTTT. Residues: CSANLQGGKLFF.

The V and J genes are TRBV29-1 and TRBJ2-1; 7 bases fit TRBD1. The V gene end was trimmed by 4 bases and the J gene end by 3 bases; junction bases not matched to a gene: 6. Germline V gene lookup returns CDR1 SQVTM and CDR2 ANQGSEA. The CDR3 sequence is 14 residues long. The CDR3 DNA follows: TGCAGCGTTGTTGATGGGACAGTCTACAATGAGCAGTTCTTC. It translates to CSVVDGTVYNEQFF.

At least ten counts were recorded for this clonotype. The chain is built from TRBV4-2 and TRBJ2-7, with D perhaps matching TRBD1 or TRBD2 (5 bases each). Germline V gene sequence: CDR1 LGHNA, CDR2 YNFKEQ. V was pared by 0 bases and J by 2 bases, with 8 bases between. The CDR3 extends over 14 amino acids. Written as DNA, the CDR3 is TGTGCCAGCAGCCAAGAACGGGACGCCTACGAGCAGTACTTC. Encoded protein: CASSQERDAYEQYF.

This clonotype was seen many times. The CDR3 DNA is TGTGCCAGCAGGGGACTAGCGGGAGAACAGAGCTCCTACAATGAGCAGTTCTTC. Protein product: CASRGLAGEQSSYNEQFF. This chain uses TRBV12-3 or TRBV12-4 with TRBJ2-1; 14 positions agree with TRBD2. The CDR3 is 18 amino acids. J was trimmed by 0 bases and V by 6 bases; bases with no gene match: 7.

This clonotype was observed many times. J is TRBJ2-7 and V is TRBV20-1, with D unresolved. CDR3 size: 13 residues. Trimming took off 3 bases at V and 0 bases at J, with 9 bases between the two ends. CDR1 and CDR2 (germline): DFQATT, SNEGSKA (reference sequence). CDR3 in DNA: TGCAGTGCTAGTCCGGATAGCTCCTACGAGCAGTACTTC. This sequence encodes CSASPDSSYEQYF.

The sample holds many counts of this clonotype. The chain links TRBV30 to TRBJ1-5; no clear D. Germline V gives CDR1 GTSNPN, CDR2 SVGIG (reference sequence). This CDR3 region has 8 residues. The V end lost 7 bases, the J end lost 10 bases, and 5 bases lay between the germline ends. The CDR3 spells CAYPPQHF. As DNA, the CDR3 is TGTGCCTATCCACCCCAGCATTTT.

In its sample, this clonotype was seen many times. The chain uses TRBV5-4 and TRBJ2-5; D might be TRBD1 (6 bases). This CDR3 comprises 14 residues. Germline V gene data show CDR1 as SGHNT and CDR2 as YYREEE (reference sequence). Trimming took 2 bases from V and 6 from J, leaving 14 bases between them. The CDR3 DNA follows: TGTGCCAGCAGCTTACCAGGGGATTGGCAGACCCAGTACTTC. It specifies CASSLPGDWQTQYF. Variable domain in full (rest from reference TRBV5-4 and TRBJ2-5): ETGVTQSPTHLIKTRGQQVTLRCSSQSGHNTVSWYQQALGQGPQFIFQYYREEENGRGNFPPRFSGLQFPNYSSELNVNALELDDSALYLCASSLPGDWQTQYFGPGTRLLVL.

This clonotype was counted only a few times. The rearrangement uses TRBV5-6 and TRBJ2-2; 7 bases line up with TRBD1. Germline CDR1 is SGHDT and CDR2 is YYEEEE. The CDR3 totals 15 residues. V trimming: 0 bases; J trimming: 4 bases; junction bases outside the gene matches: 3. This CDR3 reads CASSLGTGVTGELFF. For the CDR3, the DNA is TGTGCCAGCAGCTTGGGGACAGGAGTCACCGGGGAGCTGTTTTTT. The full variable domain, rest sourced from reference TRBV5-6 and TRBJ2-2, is DAGVTQSPTHLIKTRGQQVTLRCSPKSGHDTVSWYQQALGQGPQFIFQYYEEEERQRGNFPDRFSGHQFPNYSSELNVNALLLGDSALYLCASSLGTGVTGELFFGEGSRLTVL.

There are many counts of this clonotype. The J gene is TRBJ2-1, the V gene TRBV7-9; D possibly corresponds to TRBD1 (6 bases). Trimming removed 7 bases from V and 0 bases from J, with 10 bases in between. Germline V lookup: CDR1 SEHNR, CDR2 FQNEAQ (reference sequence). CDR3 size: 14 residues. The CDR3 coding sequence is TGTGCCAGCATGGAGGACAGCTCCTACAATGAGCAGTTCTTC. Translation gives CASMEDSSYNEQFF.

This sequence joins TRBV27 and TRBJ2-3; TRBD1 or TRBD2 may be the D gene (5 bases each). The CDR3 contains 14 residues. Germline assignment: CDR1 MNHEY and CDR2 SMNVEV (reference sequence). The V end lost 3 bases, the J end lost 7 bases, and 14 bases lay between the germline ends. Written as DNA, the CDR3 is TGTGCCAGCAGTTTTGGGACCGAGGGTTATACGCAGTATTTT. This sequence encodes CASSFGTEGYTQYF.

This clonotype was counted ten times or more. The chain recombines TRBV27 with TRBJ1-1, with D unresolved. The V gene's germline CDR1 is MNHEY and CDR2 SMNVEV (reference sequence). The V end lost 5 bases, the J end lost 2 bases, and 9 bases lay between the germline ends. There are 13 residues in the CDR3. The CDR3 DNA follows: TGTGCCAGCAGTCCAAAGAGAAACACTGAAGCTTTCTTT. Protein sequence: CASSPKRNTEAFF.

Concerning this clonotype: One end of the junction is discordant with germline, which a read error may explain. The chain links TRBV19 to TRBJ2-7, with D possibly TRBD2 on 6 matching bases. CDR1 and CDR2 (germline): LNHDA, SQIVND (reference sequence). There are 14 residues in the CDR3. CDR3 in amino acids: CVSSIRLVFYEQYF. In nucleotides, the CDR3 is TGTGTCAGTAGTATCCGACTAGTTTTCTACGAGCAGTACTTC.

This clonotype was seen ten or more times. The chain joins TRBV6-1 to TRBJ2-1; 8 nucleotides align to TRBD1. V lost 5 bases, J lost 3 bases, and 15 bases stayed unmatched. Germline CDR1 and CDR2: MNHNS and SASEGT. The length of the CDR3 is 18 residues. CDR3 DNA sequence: TGTGCCAGCAGTAAGCTCGGGACAGGAACTCAGAACTACAATGAGCAGTTCTTC. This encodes CASSKLGTGTQNYNEQFF.

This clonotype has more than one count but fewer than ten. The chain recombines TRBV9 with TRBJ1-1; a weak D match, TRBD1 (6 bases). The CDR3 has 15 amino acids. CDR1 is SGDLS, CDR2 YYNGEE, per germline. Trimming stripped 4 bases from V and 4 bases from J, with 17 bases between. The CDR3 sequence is CASSPGLGGGTEAFF. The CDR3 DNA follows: TGTGCCAGCAGCCCCGGCCTAGGGGGGGGCACTGAAGCTTTCTTT.

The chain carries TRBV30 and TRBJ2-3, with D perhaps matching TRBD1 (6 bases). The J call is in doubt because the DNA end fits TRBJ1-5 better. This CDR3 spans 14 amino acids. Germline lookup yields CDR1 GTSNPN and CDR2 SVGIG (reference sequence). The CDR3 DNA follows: TGTGCCTCATCTACGGACAGCTACACAGATACGCAGCATTTT. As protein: CASSTDSYTDTQHF.

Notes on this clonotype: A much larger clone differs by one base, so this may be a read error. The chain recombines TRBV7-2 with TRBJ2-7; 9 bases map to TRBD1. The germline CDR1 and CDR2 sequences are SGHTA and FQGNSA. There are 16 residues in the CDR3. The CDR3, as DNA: TGTGCCAGCAGCTCTCACGGGACAGGGTTACTCTACGAGCAGCACTTC. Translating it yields CASSSHGTGLLYEQHF. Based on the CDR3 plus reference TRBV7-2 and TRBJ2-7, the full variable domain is GAGVSQSPSNKVTEKGKDVELRCDPISGHTALYWYRQSLGQGLEFLIYFQGNSAPDKSGLPSDRFSAERTGGSVSTLTIQRTQQEDSAVYLCASSSHGTGLLYEQHFGPGTRLTVT.

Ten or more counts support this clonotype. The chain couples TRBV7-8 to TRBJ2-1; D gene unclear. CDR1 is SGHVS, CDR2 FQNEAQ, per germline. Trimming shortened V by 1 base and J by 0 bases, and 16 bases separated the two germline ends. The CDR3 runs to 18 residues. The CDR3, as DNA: TGTGCCAGCAGCTTAGGGCCAGGCGATGCCTCCTCCTACAATGAGCAGTTCTTC. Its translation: CASSLGPGDASSYNEQFF.

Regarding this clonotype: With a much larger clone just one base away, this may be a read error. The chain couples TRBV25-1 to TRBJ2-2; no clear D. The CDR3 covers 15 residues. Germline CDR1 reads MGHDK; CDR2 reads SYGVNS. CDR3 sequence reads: CASTDIIANTRELFF. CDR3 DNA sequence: TGTGCCAGCACAGATATAATCGCGAACACCAGGGAGCTGTTTTTT.

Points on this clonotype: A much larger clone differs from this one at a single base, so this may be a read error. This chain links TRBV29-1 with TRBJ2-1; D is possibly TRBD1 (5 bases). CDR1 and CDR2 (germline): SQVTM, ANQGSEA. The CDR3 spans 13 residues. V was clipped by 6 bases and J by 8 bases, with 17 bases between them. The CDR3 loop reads CSVSRQHKDEQFF. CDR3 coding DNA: TGCAGCGTAAGCCGACAGCATAAGGATGAGCAGTTCTTC.